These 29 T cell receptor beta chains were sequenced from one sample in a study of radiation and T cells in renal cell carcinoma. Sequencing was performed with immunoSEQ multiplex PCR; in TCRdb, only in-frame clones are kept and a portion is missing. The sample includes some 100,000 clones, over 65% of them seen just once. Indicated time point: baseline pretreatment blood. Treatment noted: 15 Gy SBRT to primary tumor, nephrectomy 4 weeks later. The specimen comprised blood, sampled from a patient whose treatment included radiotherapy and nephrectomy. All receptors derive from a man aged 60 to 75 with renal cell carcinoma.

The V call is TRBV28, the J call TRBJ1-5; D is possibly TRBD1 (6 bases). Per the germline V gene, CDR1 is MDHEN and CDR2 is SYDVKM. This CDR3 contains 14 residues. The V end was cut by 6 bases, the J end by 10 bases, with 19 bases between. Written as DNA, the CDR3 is TGTGCCAGCAGGAGGGGGGGCCAATCACGTCCCCAGCATTTT. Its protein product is CASRRGGQSRPQHF.

The CDR3 region has the DNA TGCGCCAGCAGCCAAGAAGCGGGGGGGAGCGGGGAGCTGTTTTTT. Residues: CASSQEAGGSGELFF. The gene calls are TRBV4-1 and TRBJ2-2, with 10 bases fitting TRBD2. J was trimmed by 7 bases and V by 0 bases; bases with no gene match: 2. The V gene's germline CDR1 is MGHRA and CDR2 YSYEKL. The CDR3 extends over 15 amino acids.

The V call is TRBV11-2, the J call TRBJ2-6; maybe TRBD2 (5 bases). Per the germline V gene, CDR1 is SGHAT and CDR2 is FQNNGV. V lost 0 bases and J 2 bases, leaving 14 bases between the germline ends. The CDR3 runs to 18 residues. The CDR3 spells CASSLDPLALPGANVLTF. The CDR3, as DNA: TGTGCCAGCAGCTTAGATCCTCTAGCCCTCCCTGGGGCCAACGTCCTGACTTTC.

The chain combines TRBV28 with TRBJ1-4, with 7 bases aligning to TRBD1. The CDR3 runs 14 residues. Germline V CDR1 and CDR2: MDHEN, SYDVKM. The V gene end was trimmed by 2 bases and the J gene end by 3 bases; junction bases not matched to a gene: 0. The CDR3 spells CASSLQGANEKLFF. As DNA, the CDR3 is TGTGCCAGCAGTTTACAGGGGGCTAATGAAAAACTGTTTTTT.

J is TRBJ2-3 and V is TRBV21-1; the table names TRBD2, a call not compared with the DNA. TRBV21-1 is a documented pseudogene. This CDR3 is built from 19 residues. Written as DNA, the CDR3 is TGTGCCAGCAGCAAAGGGTACGAGCGGGAGGGGAAGGCCGCAGATACGCAGTATTTT. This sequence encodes CASSKGYEREGKAADTQYF.

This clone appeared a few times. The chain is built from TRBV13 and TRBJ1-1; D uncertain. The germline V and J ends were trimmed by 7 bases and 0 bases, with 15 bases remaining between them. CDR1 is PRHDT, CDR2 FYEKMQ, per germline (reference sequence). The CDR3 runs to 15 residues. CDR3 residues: CASTSSRQMNTEAFF. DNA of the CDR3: TGTGCCAGCACCTCTTCCAGGCAAATGAACACTGAAGCTTTCTTT.

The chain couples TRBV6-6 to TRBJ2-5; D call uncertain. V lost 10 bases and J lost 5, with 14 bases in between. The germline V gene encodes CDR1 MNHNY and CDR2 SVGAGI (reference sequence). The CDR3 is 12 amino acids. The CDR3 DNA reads TGTGCCACCAAGGGTTTGGAGGAGACCCAGTACTTC. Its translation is CATKGLEETQYF.

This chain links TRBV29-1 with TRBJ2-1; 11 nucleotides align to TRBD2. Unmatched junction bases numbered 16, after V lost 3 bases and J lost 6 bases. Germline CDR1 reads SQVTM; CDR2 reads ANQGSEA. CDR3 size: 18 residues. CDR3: CSVDRGWGGLAGGNEQFF. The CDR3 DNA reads TGCAGCGTTGACAGAGGATGGGGGGGTCTAGCGGGAGGCAATGAGCAGTTCTTC.

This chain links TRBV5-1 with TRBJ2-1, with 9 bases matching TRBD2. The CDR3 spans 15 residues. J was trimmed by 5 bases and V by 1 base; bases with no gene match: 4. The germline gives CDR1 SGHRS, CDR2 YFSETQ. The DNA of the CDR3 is TGCGCCAGCAGCTTGCAGTCTAGCGGGAACAATGAGCAGTTCTTC. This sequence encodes CASSLQSSGNNEQFF.

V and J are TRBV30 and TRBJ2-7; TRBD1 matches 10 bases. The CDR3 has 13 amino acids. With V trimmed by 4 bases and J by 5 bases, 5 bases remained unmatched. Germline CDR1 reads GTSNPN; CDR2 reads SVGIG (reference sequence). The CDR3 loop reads CAWTGDRGHEQYF. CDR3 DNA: TGTGCCTGGACCGGGGACAGGGGCCACGAGCAGTACTTC. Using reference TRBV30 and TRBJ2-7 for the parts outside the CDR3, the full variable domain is SQTIHQWPATLVQPVGSPLSLECTVEGTSNPNLYWYRQAAGRGLQLLFYSVGIGQISSEVPQNLSASRPQDRQFILSSKKLLLSDSGFYLCAWTGDRGHEQYFGPGTRLTVT.

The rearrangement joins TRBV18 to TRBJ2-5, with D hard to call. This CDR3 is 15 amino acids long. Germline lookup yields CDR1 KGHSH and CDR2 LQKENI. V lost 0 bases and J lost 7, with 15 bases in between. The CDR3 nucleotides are TGTGCCAGCTCACCACCTGTGCCGGCTTTCGGGACCCAGTACTTC. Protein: CASSPPVPAFGTQYF.

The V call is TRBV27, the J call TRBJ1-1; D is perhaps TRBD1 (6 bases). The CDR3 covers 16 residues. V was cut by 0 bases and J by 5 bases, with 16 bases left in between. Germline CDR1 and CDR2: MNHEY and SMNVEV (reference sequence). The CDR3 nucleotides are TGTGCCAGCAGTTTATCGCAGGGAAGGAGGGGGACTGAAGCTTTCTTT. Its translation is CASSLSQGRRGTEAFF.

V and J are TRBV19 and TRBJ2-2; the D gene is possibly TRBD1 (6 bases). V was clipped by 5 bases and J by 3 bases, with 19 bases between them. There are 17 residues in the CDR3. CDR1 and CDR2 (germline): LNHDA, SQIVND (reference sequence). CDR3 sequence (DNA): TGTGCCAGTAGTCCAACTCCGGGACAAGGATACACCGGGGAGCTGTTTTTT. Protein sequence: CASSPTPGQGYTGELFF.

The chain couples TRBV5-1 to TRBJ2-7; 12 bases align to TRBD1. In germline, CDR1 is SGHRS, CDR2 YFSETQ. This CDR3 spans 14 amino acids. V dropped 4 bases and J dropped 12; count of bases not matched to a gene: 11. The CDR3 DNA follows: TGCGCCAGCAGCACGGGACAGGGGGCCTCCGAGAGGTACTTC. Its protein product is CASSTGQGASERYF.

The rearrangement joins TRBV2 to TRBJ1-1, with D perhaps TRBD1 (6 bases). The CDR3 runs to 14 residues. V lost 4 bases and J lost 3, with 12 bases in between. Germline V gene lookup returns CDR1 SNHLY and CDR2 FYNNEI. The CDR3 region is CASSVQGWDTEAFF. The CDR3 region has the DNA TGTGCCAGCAGTGTACAGGGATGGGACACTGAAGCTTTCTTT.

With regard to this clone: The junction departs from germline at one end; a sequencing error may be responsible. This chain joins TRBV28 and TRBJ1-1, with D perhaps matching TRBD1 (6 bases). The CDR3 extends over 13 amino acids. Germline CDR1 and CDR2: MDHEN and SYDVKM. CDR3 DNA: TGTGCCAGCACCCCGGCGGGGGTCCAGGGCAGGGGTTTT. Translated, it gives CASTPAGVQGRGF.

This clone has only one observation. CDR3 bases: TGTGCCAGCAGTTTGGTGTCAGGCGTGGCTAGCGGGATGCCCTTTCCCAATGAGCAGTTCTTC. Translating gives CASSLVSGVASGMPFPNEQFF. This chain joins TRBV27 and TRBJ2-1, with TRBD2 matching over 9 bases. Germline CDR1 reads MNHEY; CDR2 reads SMNVEV (reference sequence). The V and J ends lost 3 bases and 6 bases, in that order; junction bases with no gene match: 24. The CDR3 contains 21 residues.

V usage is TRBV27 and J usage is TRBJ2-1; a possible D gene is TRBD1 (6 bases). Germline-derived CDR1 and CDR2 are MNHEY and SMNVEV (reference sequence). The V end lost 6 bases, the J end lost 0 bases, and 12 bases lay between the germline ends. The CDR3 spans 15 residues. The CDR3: CASRVDSLSYNEQFF. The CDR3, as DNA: TGTGCCAGCAGAGTGGACAGCCTCTCCTACAATGAGCAGTTCTTC.

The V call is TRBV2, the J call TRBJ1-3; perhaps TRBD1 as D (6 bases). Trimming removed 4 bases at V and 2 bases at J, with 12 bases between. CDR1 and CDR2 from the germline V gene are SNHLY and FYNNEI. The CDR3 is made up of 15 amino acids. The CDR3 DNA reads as TGTGCCAGCAGTGCTATGGACAGAGCTGGAAACACCATATATTTT. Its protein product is CASSAMDRAGNTIYF.

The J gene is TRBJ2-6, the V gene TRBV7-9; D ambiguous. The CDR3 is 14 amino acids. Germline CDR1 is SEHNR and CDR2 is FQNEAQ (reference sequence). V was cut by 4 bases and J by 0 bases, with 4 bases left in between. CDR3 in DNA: TGTGCCAGCAGCTCACTCTCTGGGGCCAACGTCCTGACTTTC. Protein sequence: CASSSLSGANVLTF.

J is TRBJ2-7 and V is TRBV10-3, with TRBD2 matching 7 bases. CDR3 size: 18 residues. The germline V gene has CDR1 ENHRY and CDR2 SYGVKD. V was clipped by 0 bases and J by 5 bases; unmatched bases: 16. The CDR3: CAISESRGRYSGGDEQYF. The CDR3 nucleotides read TGTGCCATCAGTGAGTCCCGAGGTCGCTATTCTGGGGGGGACGAGCAGTACTTC.

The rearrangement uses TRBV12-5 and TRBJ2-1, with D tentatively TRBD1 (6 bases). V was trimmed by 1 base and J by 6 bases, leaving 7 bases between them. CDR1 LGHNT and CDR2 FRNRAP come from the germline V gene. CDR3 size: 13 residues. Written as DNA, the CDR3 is TGTGCTAGTGGTTTGGAGACAGGCAATGAGCAGTTCTTC. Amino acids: CASGLETGNEQFF.

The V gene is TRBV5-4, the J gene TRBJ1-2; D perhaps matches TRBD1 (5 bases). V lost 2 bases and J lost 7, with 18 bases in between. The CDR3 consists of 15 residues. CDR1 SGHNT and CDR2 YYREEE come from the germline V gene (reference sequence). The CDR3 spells CASSFRRGGTSGYTF. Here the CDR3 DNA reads TGTGCCAGCAGCTTCCGGAGGGGCGGGACGTCTGGCTACACCTTC.

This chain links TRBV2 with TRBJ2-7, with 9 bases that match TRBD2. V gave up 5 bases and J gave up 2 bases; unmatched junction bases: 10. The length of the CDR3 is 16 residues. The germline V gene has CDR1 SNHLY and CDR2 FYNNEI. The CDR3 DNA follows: TGTGCCAGCAGTCCCCGAAGAGCGGGGGGCGCCTACGAGCAGTACTTC. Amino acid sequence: CASSPRRAGGAYEQYF.

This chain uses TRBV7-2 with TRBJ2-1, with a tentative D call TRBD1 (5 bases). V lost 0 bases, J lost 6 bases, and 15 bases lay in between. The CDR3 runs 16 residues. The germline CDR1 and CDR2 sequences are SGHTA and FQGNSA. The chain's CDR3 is CASSLAPPGQGNEQFF. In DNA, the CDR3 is TGTGCCAGCAGCTTAGCGCCCCCGGGTCAGGGCAATGAGCAGTTCTTC.

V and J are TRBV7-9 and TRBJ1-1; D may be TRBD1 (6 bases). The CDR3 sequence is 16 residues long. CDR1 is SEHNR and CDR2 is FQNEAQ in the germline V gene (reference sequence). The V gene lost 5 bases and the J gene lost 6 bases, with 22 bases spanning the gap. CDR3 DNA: TGTGCCAGCAGCCATCCACTTCGGGACAACCCCCCTGAAGCTTTCTTT. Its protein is CASSHPLRDNPPEAFF.

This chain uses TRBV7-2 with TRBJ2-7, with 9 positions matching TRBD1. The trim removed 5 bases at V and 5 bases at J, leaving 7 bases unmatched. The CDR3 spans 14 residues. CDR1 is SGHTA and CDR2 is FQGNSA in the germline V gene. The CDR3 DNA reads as TGTGCCAGCAGCCGACGACAGGGGGGGAACGAGCAGTACTTC. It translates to CASSRRQGGNEQYF. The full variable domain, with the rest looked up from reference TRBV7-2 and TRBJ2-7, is GAGVSQSPSNKVTEKGKDVELRCDPISGHTALYWYRQSLGQGLEFLIYFQGNSAPDKSGLPSDRFSAERTGGSVSTLTIQRTQQEDSAVYLCASSRRQGGNEQYFGPGTRLTVT.

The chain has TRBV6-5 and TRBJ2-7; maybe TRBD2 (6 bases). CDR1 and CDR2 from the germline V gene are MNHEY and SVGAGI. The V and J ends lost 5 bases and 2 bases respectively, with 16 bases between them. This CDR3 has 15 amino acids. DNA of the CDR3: TGTGCCAGCAGTGCCGGGGGAACCTCGACCTACGAGCAGTACTTC. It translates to CASSAGGTSTYEQYF.

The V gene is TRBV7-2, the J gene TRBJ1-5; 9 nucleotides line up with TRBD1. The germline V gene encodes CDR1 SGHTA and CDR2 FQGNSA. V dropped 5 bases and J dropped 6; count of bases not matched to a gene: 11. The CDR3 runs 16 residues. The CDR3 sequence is CASSPTPRDRAQPQHF. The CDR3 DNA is TGTGCCAGCAGCCCAACTCCCCGGGACAGGGCTCAGCCCCAGCATTTT. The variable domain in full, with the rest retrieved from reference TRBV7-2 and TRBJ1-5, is GAGVSQSPSNKVTEKGKDVELRCDPISGHTALYWYRQSLGQGLEFLIYFQGNSAPDKSGLPSDRFSAERTGGSVSTLTIQRTQQEDSAVYLCASSPTPRDRAQPQHFGDGTRLSIL.